Listed here are 2 T cell receptor beta chains from one sample, sequenced in a study of cytomegalovirus exposure and HLA in healthy donors. TCRdb keeps only in-frame clones here, not all; method: immunoSEQ multiplex PCR. The table shows 220,000 or so clones, with over 65% occurring only once. The sample consisted of PBMCs. These receptors were obtained from a woman aged 18-29 years in good health and CMV-seronegative.

The chain is built from TRBV25-1 and TRBJ2-1; TRBD2 matches at 10 bases. The germline V gene encodes CDR1 MGHDK and CDR2 SYGVNS. J was trimmed by 9 bases and V by 4 bases; bases with no gene match: 6. The CDR3 is 14 amino acids. The CDR3 sequence: CASSASSGGSEQFF. CDR3 DNA sequence: TGTGCCAGCAGTGCCTCTAGCGGGGGTAGTGAGCAGTTCTTC.

The chain uses TRBV11-2 and TRBJ2-7; no clear D gene. CDR1 SGHAT and CDR2 FQNNGV come from the germline V gene. The V end lost 0 bases, the J end lost 0 bases, and 3 bases lay between the germline ends. The CDR3 sequence is 13 residues long. The CDR3 nucleotides read TGTGCCAGCAGCTTAGACAGCTCCTACGAGCAGTACTTC. Its translation: CASSLDSSYEQYF.